This T cell receptor beta chain was found in a study of shared clonotypes between healthy human individuals. As for the study in general: Aged 18 to 49, the donors were a couple of women and a few men. Study-wide points: The study found roughly 5.3% of naive CD4 clonotypes shared across a few donors.

Replicate PCRs for sorted subsets used 200 to 250 ng DNA; this equaled 25,000 to 30,000 T cell genomes. Libraries were prepared by immunoSEQ multiplex PCR; TCRdb keeps only in-frame clonotypes and omits some of them. The data hold about 820,000 clones, with roughly 92% observed a single time. In regard to this clone: What it recognizes is unknown. Relative to the germline gene, one junction end is altered; a read error may explain this.

CD45RO-negative, CCR7-positively selected cells formed the naive CD8 fraction, excluding terminally differentiated effector memory CD45RA+ cells. This CDR3 region has 9 residues. Germline CDR1 MDHEN, CDR2 SYDVKM. Sequenced material: naive CD8+ T cells sorted from blood. The sequence came from a man younger than 45 in good health. The chain recombines TRBV28 with TRBJ1-1, with no clear D. The CDR3 reads CLMNTEAFF. The DNA of the CDR3 is TGCCTAATGAACACTGAAGCTTTCTTT.